The sequence of this T cell receptor beta chain was determined in a study of blood T cell repertoires in COVID-19. In germline, CDR1 is SGHVS, CDR2 FNYEAQ. The V segment lost 6 bases and the J segment 6 bases; nucleotides outside the gene matches: 13. The CDR3 has 17 amino acids. This table comes from immunoSEQ multiplex PCR, and its TCRdb copy is limited to in-frame clones, with some not included. The sample records nearly 350,000 clones, around 80% being singletons. Sequencing was done on a sample of peripheral blood. The rearrangement links TRBV7-6 to TRBJ2-2; TRBD1 aligns across 10 bases. The origin of this receptor is a man aged 30 to 45 with active or convalescent COVID-19. CDR3 residues: CASRKGQGHLLAGELFF. The CDR3 DNA follows: TGTGCCAGCAGGAAGGGACAGGGGCATCTATTGGCCGGGGAGCTGTTTTTT.